This T cell receptor (beta chain) was captured by sequencing in a study of beta chain features in type 1 diabetes. cDNA synthesis used the whole RNA isolate, giving expressed TCRB sequences. Clones were sequenced by immunoSEQ multiplex PCR, and TCRdb holds only the in-frame ones, with some missing. The table includes some 220,000 clones, roughly a tenth detected once. Sorting of CD4+ naive, central memory, regulatory and stem cell-like memory cells was performed via CD45RO/CCR7/CD25/CD127/CD95/CD27. Germline lookup yields CDR1 LNHNV and CDR2 YYDKDF (reference sequence). V lost 0 bases to trimming and J lost 4 bases, with 15 bases between them. This CDR3 is 16 amino acids long. In its sample, this clone was seen a few times.

The receptor was isolated from a young man in good health. This chain links TRBV15 with TRBJ1-1, with TRBD1 as a possible D gene (6 bases). Material: central memory CD4+ T cells from blood. The DNA for the CDR3 is TGTGCCACCAGCAGAGATAGCGGGGGCGAGGGCACTGAAGCTTTCTTT. Translated: CATSRDSGGEGTEAFF. Full variable domain (rest looked up from reference TRBV15 and TRBJ1-1): DAMVIQNPRYQVTQFGKPVTLSCSQTLNHNVMYWYQQKSSQAPKLLFHYYDKDFNNEADTPDNFQSRRPNTSFCFLDIRSPGLGDTAMYLCATSRDSGGEGTEAFFGQGTRLTVV.